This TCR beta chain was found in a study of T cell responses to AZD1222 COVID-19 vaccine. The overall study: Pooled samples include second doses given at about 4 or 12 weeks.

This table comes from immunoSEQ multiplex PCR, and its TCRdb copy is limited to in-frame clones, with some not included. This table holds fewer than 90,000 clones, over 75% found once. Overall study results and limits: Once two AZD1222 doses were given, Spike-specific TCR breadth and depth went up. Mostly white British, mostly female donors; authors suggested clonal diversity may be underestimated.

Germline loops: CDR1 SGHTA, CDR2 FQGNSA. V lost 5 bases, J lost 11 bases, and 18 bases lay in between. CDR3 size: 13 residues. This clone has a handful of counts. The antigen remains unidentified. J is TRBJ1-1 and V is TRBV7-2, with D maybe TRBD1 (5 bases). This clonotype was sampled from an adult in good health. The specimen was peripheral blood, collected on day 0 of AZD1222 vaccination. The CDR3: CASSPLRGSGAFF. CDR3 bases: TGTGCCAGCAGCCCATTGCGGGGGTCTGGGGCTTTCTTT.